The 22 T cell receptor beta chains listed next were all sequenced from one sample in a study of blood T cell repertoires in COVID-19 (dated by TCRdb to 2019 to 2021). The receptor library was made with the immunoSEQ multiplex PCR assay. TCRdb stores this immuneACCESS table with in-frame sequences only. Part of the clones is absent; in the studies checked, under half of the shortfall reflects unresolved V genes, and no reason is known for the rest. In this sample the table shows 350,000 to 500,000 clones, roughly 90% of which occur a single time. The ten largest clones capture about 0.91% of the sample. The material sequenced was peripheral blood. These receptors came from a man aged 18 to 35 with COVID-19, enrolled during active disease.

The rearrangement joins TRBV10-2 to TRBJ2-1, with TRBD1 identical over 9 bases. This CDR3 has 13 amino acids. The V and J ends lost 6 bases and 8 bases, in that order; junction bases with no gene match: 5. CDR1 WSHSY and CDR2 SAAADI come from the germline V gene. CDR3 DNA sequence: TGCGCCAGCAGCACGACAGGGGGATATGAGCAGTTCTTC. Translating gives CASSTTGGYEQFF.

The V and J genes are TRBV19 and TRBJ2-2, with TRBD1 identical over 7 bases. This CDR3 spans 15 amino acids. Germline CDR1 and CDR2: LNHDA and SQIVND (reference sequence). Trimming at V came to 8 bases and at J to 4 bases, leaving 10 bases not matched to a gene. The chain's CDR3 is CASGKTGRSTGELFF. Written as DNA, the CDR3 is TGTGCCAGTGGGAAGACAGGGCGGAGCACCGGGGAGCTGTTTTTT.

V is TRBV5-4 and J is TRBJ2-1, with no clear D. Trimming cost V 4 bases and J 3 bases, with 14 bases left between them. The CDR3 extends over 15 amino acids. Germline V gene lookup returns CDR1 SGHNT and CDR2 YYREEE (reference sequence). DNA for the CDR3: TGTGCCAGCAGCCTGGATTACAGCAACTACAATGAGCAGTTCTTC. Its translation: CASSLDYSNYNEQFF.

This clone was seen once. This chain uses TRBV6-1 with TRBJ1-2; possibly TRBD1 for D (5 bases). There are 14 residues in the CDR3. Germline V CDR1 and CDR2: MNHNS, SASEGT. V was shortened by 2 bases and J by 9 bases, with 16 bases between the two germline ends. The CDR3 DNA reads as TGTGCCAGCAGTGAAATGCAGGGCGCGAAAAGCTACACCTTC. Its translation: CASSEMQGAKSYTF.

The chain couples TRBV2 to TRBJ1-2, with TRBD1 identical over 9 bases. V gave up 6 bases and J gave up 4 bases; unmatched junction bases: 3. CDR1 is SNHLY and CDR2 is FYNNEI in the germline V gene. The CDR3 consists of 13 residues. The chain's CDR3 is CASSGQGSYGYTF. As DNA, the CDR3 is TGTGCCAGCAGCGGACAGGGGTCCTATGGCTACACCTTC.

This sequence joins TRBV5-1 and TRBJ2-7; 10 bases align to TRBD2. Germline CDR1 is SGHRS and CDR2 is YFSETQ. The V gene end was trimmed by 4 bases and the J gene end by 6 bases; junction bases not matched to a gene: 10. The length of the CDR3 is 15 residues. The CDR3 nucleotides read TGCGCCAGCAGCGCCACCGGGACTAGCGACCTCGAGCAGTACTTC. As protein: CASSATGTSDLEQYF.

The chain carries TRBV3-1 (or the pseudogene TRBV3-2) and TRBJ2-7; the D gene is possibly TRBD2 (5 bases). In germline, CDR1 is LGHDT, CDR2 YNNKEL (reference sequence). Trimming cost V 1 base and J 6 bases, with 7 bases left between them. CDR3 length: 12 residues. Written as DNA, the CDR3 is TGTGCCAGCAGCCAAGTAGCGTCCGAGCAGTACTTC. It is translated as CASSQVASEQYF.

Regarding this clone: This CDR3 is also generated by other DNA sequences in the sample. The gene calls are TRBV18 and TRBJ2-5; tentative D call: TRBD2 (7 bases). Germline V gene lookup returns CDR1 KGHSH and CDR2 LQKENI. V was cut by 2 bases and J by 4 bases, with 11 bases left in between. This CDR3 has 14 amino acids. CDR3 DNA sequence: TGTGCCAGCTCACCAACGGGGGGCGGAGAGACCCAGTACTTC. Its translation is CASSPTGGGETQYF.

CDR3 DNA sequence: TGCGCCAGCAGCCCCTGGAGTGGGACAGAGTACGAGCAGTACTTC. This gives the protein CASSPWSGTEYEQYF. The rearrangement uses TRBV5-1 and TRBJ2-7, with 7 bases fitting TRBD1. Germline V gives CDR1 SGHRS, CDR2 YFSETQ. The J segment lost 4 bases and the V segment lost 4 bases, leaving 11 bases of the junction unmatched. The CDR3 contains 15 residues. The full variable domain, rest sourced from reference TRBV5-1 and TRBJ2-7, is KAGVTQTPRYLIKTRGQQVTLSCSPISGHRSVSWYQQTPGQGLQFLFEYFSETQRNKGNFPGRFSGRQFSNSRSEMNVSTLELGDSALYLCASSPWSGTEYEQYFGPGTRLTVT.

This clone was detected once. The rearrangement joins TRBV6-6 to TRBJ2-2; tentative D call: TRBD2 (5 bases). The CDR3 loop spans 15 amino acids. Trimming stripped 2 bases from V and 0 bases from J, with 7 bases between. From germline, CDR1 is MNHNY and CDR2 SVGAGI (reference sequence). CDR3 DNA: TGTGCCAGCAGTTACGAGGGAGCGAACACCGGGGAGCTGTTTTTT. Translated, it gives CASSYEGANTGELFF.

This clone showed up just once. This chain connects TRBV7-3 to TRBJ1-1, with D possibly being TRBD1 (5 bases). V gave up 2 bases and J gave up 8 bases, with 6 bases separating them. The CDR3 has 11 amino acids. In germline, CDR1 is SGHTA, CDR2 FQGTGA. CDR3 DNA: TGTGCCAGCAGCTTAGGGGGGGAAGCTTTCTTT. Translating it yields CASSLGGEAFF.

V gene TRBV18 combines with J gene TRBJ2-1; D unresolved. CDR1 is KGHSH and CDR2 is LQKENI in the germline V gene. Trimming took 0 bases from V and 4 from J, leaving 7 bases between them. There are 14 residues in the CDR3. DNA of the CDR3: TGTGCCAGCTCACCACCGTCTGTTTACAATGAGCAGTTCTTC. Protein: CASSPPSVYNEQFF.

The chain combines TRBV5-1 with TRBJ2-2; 9 nucleotides agree with TRBD1. V lost 3 bases, J lost 5 bases, and 5 bases stayed unmatched. Germline assignment: CDR1 SGHRS and CDR2 YFSETQ. This CDR3 contains 15 residues. The CDR3 bases are TGCGCCAGCAGCTCGGGGACAGGGTATACCGGGGAGCTGTTTTTT. It yields the protein CASSSGTGYTGELFF.

The V and J genes are TRBV27 and TRBJ1-6; 7 bases line up with TRBD1. Germline-derived CDR1 and CDR2 are MNHEY and SMNVEV (reference sequence). Unmatched junction bases numbered 9, after V lost 3 bases and J lost 10 bases. This CDR3 contains 15 residues. The CDR3 region has the DNA TGTGCCAGCAGTTTGTCAGCAGGGGGAGGATCACCCCTCCACTTT. It specifies CASSLSAGGGSPLHF.

The chain is built from TRBV6-5 and TRBJ2-7; 10 bases are shared with TRBD2. CDR3 length: 15 residues. Germline trimming cut 5 bases from V and 0 bases from J; bases unmatched to any gene: 4. In germline, CDR1 is MNHEY, CDR2 SVGAGI. The CDR3 here is CASSRSGGISYEQYF. Here the CDR3 DNA reads TGTGCCAGCAGTCGTAGCGGGGGGATCTCCTACGAGCAGTACTTC.

The chain carries TRBV7-9 and TRBJ2-1; 8 nucleotides line up with TRBD2. The CDR3 runs to 16 residues. The germline V gene has CDR1 SEHNR and CDR2 FQNEAQ (reference sequence). Germline trimming cut 5 bases from V and 5 bases from J; bases unmatched to any gene: 11. The CDR3 is CASSPLGSGKDNEQFF. The CDR3 DNA follows: TGTGCCAGCAGCCCCTTGGGTAGCGGGAAGGACAATGAGCAGTTCTTC.

The chain combines TRBV9 with TRBJ2-3, with a possible D match to TRBD1 (6 bases). The CDR3 spans 13 residues. Germline V gene data show CDR1 as SGDLS and CDR2 as YYNGEE. V shed 9 bases and J shed 4 bases, with 15 bases lying between them. CDR3 amino acids: CATSPRGADTQYF. CDR3 in DNA: TGTGCCACGAGCCCCAGGGGCGCAGATACGCAGTATTTT.

V gene TRBV5-1 combines with J gene TRBJ2-2; 11 positions agree with TRBD2. Germline V gene sequence: CDR1 SGHRS, CDR2 YFSETQ. V shed 0 bases and J 0 bases; nucleotides not matched to a gene: 7. This CDR3 has 19 amino acids. This CDR3 is CASSLVPSGGPPNTGELFF. The CDR3 DNA sequence: TGCGCCAGCAGCTTGGTTCCTAGCGGGGGGCCTCCGAACACCGGGGAGCTGTTTTTT.

This rearrangement joins TRBV19 to TRBJ1-5, with D unclear. Germline V gene lookup returns CDR1 LNHDA and CDR2 SQIVND (reference sequence). This CDR3 is 15 amino acids long. The V gene lost 6 bases and the J gene lost 4 bases, with 16 bases spanning the gap. CDR3 sequence: CASSFWAEGNQPQHF. As DNA, the CDR3 is TGTGCCAGTAGCTTCTGGGCCGAGGGTAATCAGCCCCAGCATTTT.

J is TRBJ1-6 and V is TRBV11-3, with D perhaps TRBD1 (5 bases). Germline V gives CDR1 SGHNT, CDR2 YENEEA. This CDR3 spans 15 amino acids. V gave up 5 bases and J gave up 0 bases, with 8 bases separating them. The CDR3 region is CASSAGGSYNSPLHF. In DNA, the CDR3 is TGTGCCAGCAGCGCCGGGGGCTCCTATAATTCACCCCTCCACTTT.

The J gene is TRBJ2-7, the V gene TRBV19, with 7 bases that match TRBD1. Germline values: CDR1 LNHDA, CDR2 SQIVND (reference sequence). The V and J ends lost 3 bases and 3 bases, in that order; junction bases with no gene match: 5. This CDR3 comprises 14 residues. The CDR3 nucleotides read TGTGCCAGTAGTATTAGGCAGGGGGTCTACGAGCAGTACTTC. Its translation: CASSIRQGVYEQYF.

The rearrangement links TRBV11-2 to TRBJ2-5, with D unresolved. CDR3 length: 15 amino acids. V shed 5 bases and J shed 5 bases, with 18 bases lying between them. CDR1 and CDR2 from the germline V gene are SGHAT and FQNNGV. CDR3 region: CASSTRLEMEETQYF. CDR3 nucleotides: TGTGCCAGCAGCACCCGACTGGAGATGGAGGAGACCCAGTACTTC.